The clone carrying this TCR beta chain was detected ten times or more. What it binds is unknown. For the diagnoses, clinical symptoms, serum thyroxine and TRAb, thyroid ultrasound and orbital computed tomography were used. The record originates from a study of T cells in Graves' hyperthyroidism and ophthalmopathy. Amplified TCR beta CDR3 regions derived from RNA transcripts. The HTBI set primed first-round TCR CDR3 RT-PCR. TCRdb redid the calling of the multiplex PCR reads with MiXCR, one entry per CDR3 protein. This table has around 600,000 distinct CDR3 sequences, about 15% appearing once. Study results and limitations: From stable hyperthyroidism, ophthalmopathy was set apart by a 13 V-J model.

The V end was cut by 5 bases, the J end by 5 bases, with 12 bases between. This CDR3 region has 13 residues. Germline lookup yields CDR1 SGHTA and CDR2 FQGNSA. The sequencing input was blood. This receptor was identified in a woman aged 45-65 years with Graves' ophthalmopathy. This chain links TRBV7-2 with TRBJ2-5; possible D gene TRBD2, 6 bases. The CDR3 sequence: CASSERGRETQYF. In DNA form, the CDR3 reads TGTGCCAGCAGCGAACGAGGGAGGGAGACCCAGTACTTC.